This T cell receptor (beta chain) was documented in a study of blood T cell repertoires in COVID-19. For the study at large: COVID-19 samples from acute and convalescent phases originated in the United States, Italy and Spain.

Per germline, CDR1 MGHRA and CDR2 YSYEKL. This CDR3 is 17 amino acids long. V was trimmed by 1 base and J by 0 bases, leaving 16 bases between them. In the study's own analysis: Quantification of nucleated cells was approximated via reference gene primer amplification. TCRdb's copy holds only in-frame clones and misses some; the assay was immunoSEQ multiplex PCR. D and trimming come from the DNA, and the V and J calls and clone size come from that table. Among approximately 200,000 clones listed, 80% to 90% were seen once. The chain links TRBV4-1 to TRBJ2-7; maybe TRBD2 (6 bases). This clonotype was sampled from a man in his 70s with active or convalescent COVID-19. Sequenced input: peripheral blood. The CDR3 here is CASSQVLSGLSSYEQYF. For the CDR3, the DNA is TGCGCCAGCAGCCAAGTGTTAAGCGGGTTGAGCTCCTACGAGCAGTACTTC.